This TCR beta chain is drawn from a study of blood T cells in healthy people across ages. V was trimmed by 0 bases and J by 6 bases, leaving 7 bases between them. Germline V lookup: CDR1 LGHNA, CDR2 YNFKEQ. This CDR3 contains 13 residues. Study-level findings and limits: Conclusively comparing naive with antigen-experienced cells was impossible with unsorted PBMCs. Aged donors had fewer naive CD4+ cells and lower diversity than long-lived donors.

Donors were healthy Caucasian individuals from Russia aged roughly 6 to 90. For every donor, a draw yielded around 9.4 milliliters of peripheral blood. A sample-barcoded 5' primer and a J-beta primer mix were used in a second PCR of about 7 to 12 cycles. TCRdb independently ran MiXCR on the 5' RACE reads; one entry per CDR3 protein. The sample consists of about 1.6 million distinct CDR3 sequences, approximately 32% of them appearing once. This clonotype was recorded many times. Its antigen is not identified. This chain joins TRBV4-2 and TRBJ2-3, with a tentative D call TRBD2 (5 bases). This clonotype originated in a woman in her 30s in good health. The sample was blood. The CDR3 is CASSQDRRDTQYF. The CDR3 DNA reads TGTGCCAGCAGCCAAGATCGGAGGGATACGCAGTATTTT.